Detailed here is one T cell receptor (beta chain). This specimen comes from a study of blood T cell repertoires in COVID-19. Study overall: Spain, Italy and the United States supplied samples that represented acute and convalescent COVID-19. Sources were T cells, B-cell-depleted T cells, or PBMCs; the material itself was cDNA or gDNA.

There are 14 residues in the CDR3. Germline V CDR1 and CDR2: SGHTA, FQGTGA. V lost 0 bases to trimming and J lost 6 bases; unmatched junction nucleotides: 2. As processed by the authors: Estimates of nucleated cell counts were drawn from the amplification of reference gene primers. TCRdb's table, derived via immunoSEQ multiplex PCR, lists solely in-frame clones and lacks some. The DNA gave D and trimming, while V, J and clone size come from that table. The sample has 110,000 or so clones, 80% to 90% seen once; the top ten hold about 10%. This chain connects TRBV7-3 to TRBJ2-1, with 7 nucleotides matching TRBD2. The sequence was collected from a human donor in a cohort sampled during active COVID-19. The sequencing input was peripheral blood. CDR3 in amino acids: CASSLTSGGNEQFF. CDR3 nucleotide sequence: TGTGCCAGCAGCTTAACGTCGGGGGGCAATGAGCAGTTCTTC.